This TCR beta chain was sequenced for a study of T-cell memory formation after mild COVID-19. General study results and limits: Contracting CD4+ clones lay largely in CM and EM, with CD8+ ones residing in EMRA.

This clonotype was picked up a small number of times. The antigen remains unidentified. From the 5' RACE reads, TCRdb called clonotypes with MiXCR, one entry per CDR3 protein. Of 450,000 or so distinct CDR3 sequences listed, about 23% were seen once; the top ten hold under 15%. V was clipped by 3 bases and J by 6 bases, with 9 bases between them. Germline CDR1 SEHNR, CDR2 FQNEAQ (reference sequence). CDR3 length: 13 amino acids. This TCR derives from an adult woman who had mild COVID-19 (a few samples of this study predate the infection). Cell type and time point are not known. This sequence joins TRBV7-9 and TRBJ2-1, with no clear D. Sequences were obtained from PBMCs or a T cell subset sorted from them (not recorded which). CDR3 region: CASSFTSINEQFF. The CDR3 nucleotides read TGTGCCAGCAGCTTTACCTCGATCAATGAGCAGTTCTTC.